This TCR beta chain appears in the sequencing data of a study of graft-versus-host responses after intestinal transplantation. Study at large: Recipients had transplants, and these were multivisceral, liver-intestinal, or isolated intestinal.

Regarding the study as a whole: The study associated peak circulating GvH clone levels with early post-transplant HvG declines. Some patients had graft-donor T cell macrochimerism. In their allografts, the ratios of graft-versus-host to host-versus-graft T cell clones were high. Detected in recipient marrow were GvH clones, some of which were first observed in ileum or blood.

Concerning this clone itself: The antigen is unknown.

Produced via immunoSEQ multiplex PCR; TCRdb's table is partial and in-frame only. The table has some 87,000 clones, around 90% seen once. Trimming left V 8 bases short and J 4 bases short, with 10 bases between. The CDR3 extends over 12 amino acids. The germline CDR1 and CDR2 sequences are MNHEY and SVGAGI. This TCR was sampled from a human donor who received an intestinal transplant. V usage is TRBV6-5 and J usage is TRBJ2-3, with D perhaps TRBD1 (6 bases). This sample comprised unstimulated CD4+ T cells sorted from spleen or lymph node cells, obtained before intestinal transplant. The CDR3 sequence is CASRDKADTQYF. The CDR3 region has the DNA TGTGCCAGCCGGGACAAGGCAGATACGCAGTATTTT.